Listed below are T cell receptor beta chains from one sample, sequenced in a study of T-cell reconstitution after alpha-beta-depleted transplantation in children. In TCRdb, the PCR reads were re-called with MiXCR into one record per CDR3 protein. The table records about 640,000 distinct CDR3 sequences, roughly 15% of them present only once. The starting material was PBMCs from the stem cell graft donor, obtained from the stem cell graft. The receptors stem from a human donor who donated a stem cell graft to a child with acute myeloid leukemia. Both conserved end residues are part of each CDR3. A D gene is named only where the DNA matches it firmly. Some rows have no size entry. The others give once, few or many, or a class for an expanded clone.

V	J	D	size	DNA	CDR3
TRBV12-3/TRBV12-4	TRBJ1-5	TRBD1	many	TGTGCCAGCAGGTCCGGACAGGTAGGAGATCAGCCCCAGCATTTT	CASRSGQVGDQPQHF
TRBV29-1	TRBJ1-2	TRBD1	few	TGCAGCGTTGAAGATGTACTTTTGCAGGGGGCTGAATATGGCTACACCTTC	CSVEDVLLQGAEYGYTF
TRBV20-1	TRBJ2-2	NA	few	TGCAGTGCTAGAGGGGGGACGGTAGATACCGGGGAGCTGTTTTTT	CSARGGTVDTGELFF
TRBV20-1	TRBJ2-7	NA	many	TGCAGTGCTTCTGGGGAGGAGCAGTACTTC	CSASGEEQYF
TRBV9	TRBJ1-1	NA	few	TGTGCCAGCAGCGTAGGAGGGGCGACTGAAGCTTTCTTT	CASSVGGATEAFF
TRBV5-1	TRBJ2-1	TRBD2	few	TGCGCCAGCAGCTTGGAAGCAGCGGGGTACAATGAGCAGTTCTTC	CASSLEAAGYNEQFF
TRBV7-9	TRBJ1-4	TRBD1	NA	TGTGCCAGCAGCTTGGCCAACCAGGGGGCCGAAGAAAAACTGTTTTTT	CASSLANQGAEEKLFF
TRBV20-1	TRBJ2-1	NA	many	TGCAGTGCTCCAGGCAATGAGCAGTTCTTC	CSAPGNEQFF
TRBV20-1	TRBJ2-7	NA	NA	TGCAGTGCTAGAATGGCCCAAGCCTACGAGCAGTACTTC	CSARMAQAYEQYF
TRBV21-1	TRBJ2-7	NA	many	TGTGCCAGCAGCAAACTAGGCTTTAGGGACAGGGTGAACTACGAGCAGTACTTC	CASSKLGFRDRVNYEQYF
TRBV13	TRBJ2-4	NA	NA	TGTGCCAGCAGCTTCCCAGACAGGACGGACATTCAGTACTTC	CASSFPDRTDIQYF
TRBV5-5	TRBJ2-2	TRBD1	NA	TGTGCCCGCTCTGGACAGGCTCAGAAGAACACCGGGGAGCTGTTTTTT	CARSGQAQKNTGELFF
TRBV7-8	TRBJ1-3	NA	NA	TGTGCCAGCAGCTTAAGCGCAGGCTCAATCTCTGGAAACACCATATATTTT	CASSLSAGSISGNTIYF
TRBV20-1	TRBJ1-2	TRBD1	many	TGCAGTGCTACAACAACAGGGGTGGTCTATGGCTACACCTTC	CSATTTGVVYGYTF
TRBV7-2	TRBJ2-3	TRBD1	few	TGTGCCAGCAGCGACCTGGGACAGCCCACAGATACGCAGTATTTT	CASSDLGQPTDTQYF
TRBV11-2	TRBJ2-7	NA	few	TGTGCCAGCAGCTATCGGACCTACGAGCAGTACTTC	CASSYRTYEQYF
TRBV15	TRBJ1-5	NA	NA	TGTGCCACCAGGGTGGGAGAGGGCAATCAGCCCCAGCATTTT	CATRVGEGNQPQHF
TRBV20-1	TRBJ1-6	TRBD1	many	TGCAGTGCTAGAATCACGCCACCCGGGACAGGGGATTCACCCCTCCACTTT	CSARITPPGTGDSPLHF
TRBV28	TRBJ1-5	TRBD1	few	TGTGCCAGCAGCCTTCTTTCAGGGGGAGAGAGCAATCAGCCCCAGCATTTT	CASSLLSGGESNQPQHF
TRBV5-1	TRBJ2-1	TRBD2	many	TGCGCCAGCAGCTTGGGGTCTAGCGGGGTTGAGCAGTTCTTC	CASSLGSSGVEQFF
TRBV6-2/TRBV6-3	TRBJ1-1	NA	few	TGTGCCAGCCTTCCCCGGGCAGACGCCCCCGAAGCTTTCTTT	CASLPRADAPEAFF
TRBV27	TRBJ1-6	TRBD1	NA	TGTGCCAGCAGTCCTCGGGCAGGGGGCATCATCTATAATTCACCCCTCCACTTT	CASSPRAGGIIYNSPLHF
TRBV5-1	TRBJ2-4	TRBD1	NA	TGCGCCAGCAGCTACCGACAGGGTGAAGACATTCAGTACTTC	CASSYRQGEDIQYF
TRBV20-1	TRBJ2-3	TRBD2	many	TGCAGTGCGCCCGGGACTAGCGTGACAAGCACAGATACGCAGTATTTT	CSAPGTSVTSTDTQYF
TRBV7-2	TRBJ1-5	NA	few	TGTGCCAGCAGCCCGACACTCGGGGGCAATCAGCCCCAGCATTTT	CASSPTLGGNQPQHF
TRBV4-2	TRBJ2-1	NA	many	TGTGCCAGCAGCCTTAAGAGCGGGGACAGTTCCGATGAGCAGTTCTTC	CASSLKSGDSSDEQFF
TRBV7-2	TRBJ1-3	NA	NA	TGTGCCAGCAGCTTAGTAGCGGACCGGAGCTCTGGAAACACCATATATTTT	CASSLVADRSSGNTIYF
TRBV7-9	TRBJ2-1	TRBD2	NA	TGTGCCAGCAGCAACGCCTGGGCGGGGGGATACTACAATGAGCAGTTCTTC	CASSNAWAGGYYNEQFF
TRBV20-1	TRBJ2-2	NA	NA	TGCAGTGCCACGCAAGGGGGGGGATACACCGGGGAGCTGTTTTTT	CSATQGGGYTGELFF
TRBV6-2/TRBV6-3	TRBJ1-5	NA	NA	TGTGCCAGCAGTCCCGGAGGACGGACGAATCAGCCCCAGCATTTT	CASSPGGRTNQPQHF
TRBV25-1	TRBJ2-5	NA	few	TGTGCCAGCAGTACCAGATCCTTTCAAGAGACCCAGTACTTC	CASSTRSFQETQYF
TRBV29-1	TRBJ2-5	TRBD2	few	TGCAGCGTGGGACTAGCGGGGGGAACTCAAGAGACCCAGTACTTC	CSVGLAGGTQETQYF
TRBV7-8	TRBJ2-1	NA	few	TGTGCCAGCAGCTCCGGTGCAGGGGCGAATGAGCAGTTCTTC	CASSSGAGANEQFF
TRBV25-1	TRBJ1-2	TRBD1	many	TGTGCCAGCAGTGCTCACGGACAGGGTTATGGCTACACCTTC	CASSAHGQGYGYTF
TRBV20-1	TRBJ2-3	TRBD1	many	TGCAGTGCTCGGAATCGACAGGGGTGGAGCACAGATACGCAGTATTTT	CSARNRQGWSTDTQYF
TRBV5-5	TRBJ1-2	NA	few	TGTGCCAGCAGGGGAACAGGGACTGCGCTTTATGGCTACACCTTC	CASRGTGTALYGYTF
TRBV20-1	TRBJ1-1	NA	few	TGCAGTGCCACCGGGGGCGGATTGAACACTGAAGCTTTCTTT	CSATGGGLNTEAFF
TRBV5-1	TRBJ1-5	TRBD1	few	TGCGCCAGCAGCTTGGGTACCGGGACAGGGGCTCTCGGTGGCAATCAGCCCCAGCATTTT	CASSLGTGTGALGGNQPQHF
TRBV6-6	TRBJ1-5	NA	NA	TGTGCCAGCAGTTACCCTCCCGCGCCCCAGCATTTT	CASSYPPAPQHF
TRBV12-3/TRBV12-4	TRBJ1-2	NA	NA	TGTGCCAGCACCTCCGGGTACTATGGCTACGCCTTC	CASTSGYYGYAF
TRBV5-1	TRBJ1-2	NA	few	TGCGCCAGCACCCCAAACGACGACAGAGCTGGCTACACCTTC	CASTPNDDRAGYTF
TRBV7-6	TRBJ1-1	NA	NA	TGTGCCAGCAGCTTCTGGGAAGGAATGAACACTGAAGCTTTCTTT	CASSFWEGMNTEAFF